This passage covers 27 T cell receptor beta chains from one sample sequenced in a study of a mutant IDH1 vaccine in newly diagnosed glioma. Stated time point: week 47, end of study. Every vaccine dose comprised 300 ug of mutant IDH1 20-mer peptide plus topical imiquimod. Produced via immunoSEQ multiplex PCR; TCRdb's table is partial and in-frame only. The data show approximately 100,000 clones, roughly 90% seen once. These receptors are not linked to any known antigen. The material sequenced was PBMCs, taken from a glioma patient whose treatment included an IDH1 peptide vaccine. Receptor source: a woman aged 45 to 65 with glioma.

The V call is TRBV5-6, the J call TRBJ1-1, with 10 positions matching TRBD1. Germline CDR1 SGHDT, CDR2 YYEEEE. This CDR3 comprises 13 residues. The V and J ends lost 4 bases and 7 bases, in that order; junction bases with no gene match: 4. The CDR3 DNA reads TGTGCCAGCAGCCCTGGACAGGGGGTTGAAGCTTTCTTT. Protein: CASSPGQGVEAFF.

The chain is built from TRBV10-3 and TRBJ1-1, with TRBD1 matching over 9 bases. Per germline, CDR1 ENHRY and CDR2 SYGVKD. V trimming: 0 bases; J trimming: 5 bases; junction bases outside the gene matches: 7. There are 16 residues in the CDR3. CDR3 sequence: CAISESLTGGKTEAFF. Here the CDR3 DNA reads TGTGCCATCAGTGAGTCCCTGACAGGGGGAAAAACTGAAGCTTTCTTT.

V is TRBV6-5 and J is TRBJ1-2; 10 nucleotides match TRBD1. This CDR3 comprises 14 residues. Looked up from germline, CDR1 is MNHEY and CDR2 is SVGAGI. V lost 7 bases and J lost 7; bases outside the gene matches: 9. The CDR3 DNA reads TGTGCCAGCAAAGGGACAGGGGATGCAGTTGGCTACACCTTC. Protein product: CASKGTGDAVGYTF.

J is TRBJ1-4 and V is TRBV5-1, with TRBD1 identical over 11 bases. With V trimmed by 4 bases and J by 8 bases, 10 bases remained unmatched. Germline CDR1 SGHRS, CDR2 YFSETQ. The CDR3 consists of 16 residues. CDR3 bases: TGCGCCAGCAGCACTGGACAGGGGGCGGCAGGAGAAAAACTGTTTTTT. Protein product: CASSTGQGAAGEKLFF. The complete variable domain, with remaining parts taken from reference TRBV5-1 and TRBJ1-4, reads KAGVTQTPRYLIKTRGQQVTLSCSPISGHRSVSWYQQTPGQGLQFLFEYFSETQRNKGNFPGRFSGRQFSNSRSEMNVSTLELGDSALYLCASSTGQGAAGEKLFFGSGTQLSVL.

The chain recombines TRBV9 with TRBJ2-1; 8 nucleotides match TRBD1. This CDR3 spans 15 amino acids. Germline CDR1 reads SGDLS; CDR2 reads YYNGEE. Trimming took 3 bases from V and 4 from J; bases not matched to a gene: 6. The CDR3 nucleotides are TGTGCCAGCAGCGGGGGGACAGGACTGTACAATGAGCAGTTCTTC. Amino acids: CASSGGTGLYNEQFF.

The chain has TRBV7-9 and TRBJ2-1, with D tentatively TRBD1 (5 bases). Trimming took off 5 bases at V and 1 base at J, with 9 bases between the two ends. The CDR3 is made up of 14 amino acids. The V gene's germline CDR1 is SEHNR and CDR2 FQNEAQ (reference sequence). DNA for the CDR3: TGTGCCAGCAGCCTTGCAGGGTCCTACAATGAGCAGTTCTTC. This translates into CASSLAGSYNEQFF. Full variable domain (missing parts from reference TRBV7-9 and TRBJ2-1): DTGVSQNPRHKITKRGQNVTFRCDPISEHNRLYWYRQTLGQGPEFLTYFQNEAQLEKSRLLSDRFSAERPKGSFSTLEIQRTEQGDSAMYLCASSLAGSYNEQFFGPGTRLTVL.

This chain connects TRBV30 to TRBJ2-1; the match to TRBD2 covers 10 bases. The V segment lost 6 bases and the J segment 5 bases; nucleotides outside the gene matches: 4. The CDR3 spans 13 residues. Looked up from germline, CDR1 is GTSNPN and CDR2 is SVGIG (reference sequence). The CDR3 nucleotides read TGTGCCTGTTCTAGCGGGAGCCACAATGAGCAGTTCTTC. This translates into CACSSGSHNEQFF.

The chain carries TRBV7-8 and TRBJ2-7; 7 nucleotides line up with TRBD1. The junction had 8 bases not matched to a gene; V was cut back by 0 bases and J by 0 bases. The germline V gene has CDR1 SGHVS and CDR2 FQNEAQ. The CDR3 covers 17 residues. This chain's CDR3 is CASSLARQDRSSYEQYF. The CDR3 DNA reads TGTGCCAGCAGCTTAGCGCGTCAGGACAGGTCCTCCTACGAGCAGTACTTC.

The chain joins TRBV18 to TRBJ1-6; D is unresolved. The CDR3 loop spans 13 amino acids. Germline V gene sequence: CDR1 KGHSH, CDR2 LQKENI. The ends were cut back, 5 bases at V and 5 bases at J, with 7 bases in the middle. DNA for the CDR3: TGTGCCAGCTCAGCGGAGAATAATTCACCCCTCCACTTT. Encoded protein: CASSAENNSPLHF.

This clone appeared once. The rearrangement joins TRBV10-2 to TRBJ2-3, with 11 nucleotides matching TRBD2. Germline-derived CDR1 and CDR2 are WSHSY and SAAADI. The CDR3 consists of 15 residues. V was clipped by 4 bases and J by 4 bases; unmatched bases: 4. For the CDR3, the DNA is TGCGCCAGCAGTGCGACTAGCGGGGTGTCAGATACGCAGTATTTT. Translating it yields CASSATSGVSDTQYF.

The chain couples TRBV9 to TRBJ1-5, with TRBD1 identical over 7 bases. V lost 4 bases and J lost 2; bases outside the gene matches: 9. This CDR3 is built from 16 residues. Germline CDR1 is SGDLS and CDR2 is YYNGEE. The CDR3 DNA reads as TGTGCCAGCAGCCCAGAGGGGCAGGGGGGCAATCAGCCCCAGCATTTT. This gives the protein CASSPEGQGGNQPQHF. The full variable domain, rest sourced from reference TRBV9 and TRBJ1-5, is DSGVTQTPKHLITATGQRVTLRCSPRSGDLSVYWYQQSLDQGLQFLIQYYNGEERAKGNILERFSAQQFPDLHSELNLSSLELGDSALYFCASSPEGQGGNQPQHFGDGTRLSIL.

The chain has TRBV10-3 and TRBJ1-2, with unresolved D. Germline CDR1 ENHRY, CDR2 SYGVKD. Trimming stripped 0 bases from V and 3 bases from J, with 8 bases between. CDR3 length: 14 residues. DNA for the CDR3: TGTGCCATCAGTGAGTCGGGAGTCTACTATGGCTACACCTTC. Encoded protein: CAISESGVYYGYTF.

The rearrangement links TRBV6-1 to TRBJ2-7, with D possibly called TRBD1 or TRBD2 (6 bases each). CDR3 length: 14 amino acids. Between the trimmed V and J ends, which lost 5 bases and 2 bases, there was a span of 13 bases. Germline CDR1 reads MNHNS; CDR2 reads SASEGT. Here the CDR3 reads CASSRGAGTYEQYF. Written as DNA, the CDR3 is TGTGCCAGCAGTAGGGGGGCGGGGACCTACGAGCAGTACTTC.

This sequence joins TRBV9 and TRBJ1-2; 10 nucleotides line up with TRBD1. Unmatched junction bases numbered 1, after V lost 0 bases and J lost 2 bases. The CDR3 has 15 residues. From germline, CDR1 is SGDLS and CDR2 YYNGEE. CDR3 nucleotides: TGTGCCAGCAGCGTAGGACAGGGGGCCAACTATGGCTACACCTTC. Protein: CASSVGQGANYGYTF.

This chain links TRBV28 with TRBJ2-7; 7 bases align to TRBD1. CDR3 size: 13 residues. Germline values: CDR1 MDHEN, CDR2 SYDVKM. With V trimmed by 7 bases and J by 2 bases, 5 bases remained unmatched. The CDR3 reads CASKGTAPYEQYF. The CDR3 region has the DNA TGTGCCAGCAAGGGGACAGCCCCCTACGAGCAGTACTTC.

This chain connects TRBV7-9 to TRBJ2-7; D possibly corresponds to TRBD1 (6 bases). The CDR3 runs to 12 residues. The germline V gene encodes CDR1 SEHNR and CDR2 FQNEAQ (reference sequence). The V end lost 10 bases, the J end lost 2 bases, and 12 bases lay between the germline ends. The CDR3 DNA reads TGTGCCACAACGGGACAACCCTACGAGCAGTACTTC. Its translation: CATTGQPYEQYF.

This rearrangement joins TRBV28 to TRBJ1-1; D unclear. The CDR3 is 14 amino acids. Germline CDR1 MDHEN, CDR2 SYDVKM. The V gene lost 7 bases and the J gene lost 3 bases, with 15 bases spanning the gap. This chain's CDR3 is CASTTAVQDTEAFF. The DNA of the CDR3 is TGTGCCAGCACCACGGCGGTTCAAGACACTGAAGCTTTCTTT.

The rearrangement links TRBV9 to TRBJ1-1, with TRBD1 matching over 7 bases. This CDR3 spans 13 amino acids. Losses at the gene ends were 4 bases for V and 4 bases for J; bases not matched to a gene: 4. Germline values: CDR1 SGDLS, CDR2 YYNGEE. Here the CDR3 reads CASSKSGGTEAFF. As DNA, the CDR3 is TGTGCCAGCAGCAAGTCAGGGGGCACTGAAGCTTTCTTT.

The chain recombines TRBV28 with TRBJ2-7, with 11 bases lining up with TRBD1. CDR1 is MDHEN, CDR2 SYDVKM, per germline. The length of the CDR3 is 15 residues. V lost 3 bases and J lost 7; bases outside the gene matches: 8. The CDR3 DNA follows: TGTGCCAGCAGTTTGGGGACAGGGGGACGTCGGGAGCAGTACTTC. Protein sequence: CASSLGTGGRREQYF.

The chain is built from TRBV19 and TRBJ2-7, with 8 bases aligning to TRBD2. Germline-derived CDR1 and CDR2 are LNHDA and SQIVND (reference sequence). This CDR3 spans 16 amino acids. The J segment lost 6 bases and the V segment lost 7 bases, leaving 17 bases of the junction unmatched. The CDR3 DNA is TGTGCCAGTAACTCCGCGGGGGGCTATTCTACGAGCGAGCAGTACTTC. The encoded protein is CASNSAGGYSTSEQYF.

The chain carries TRBV5-1 and TRBJ2-1; tentative D call: TRBD2 (5 bases). CDR3 size: 14 residues. Per germline, CDR1 SGHRS and CDR2 YFSETQ. Trimming stripped 4 bases from V and 6 bases from J, with 14 bases between. CDR3 region: CASSRDLAGNEQFF. The DNA of the CDR3 is TGCGCCAGCAGCCGGGATCTGGCGGGCAATGAGCAGTTCTTC.

This chain links TRBV6-6 with TRBJ1-1; D ambiguous. Trimming removed 5 bases at V and 1 base at J, with 8 bases between. This CDR3 is built from 13 residues. The germline V gene encodes CDR1 MNHNY and CDR2 SVGAGI (reference sequence). CDR3 DNA sequence: TGTGCCAGCAGTCATGACGGGAACACTGAAGCTTTCTTT. Translation gives CASSHDGNTEAFF.

The CDR3 here is CASSFGDLERDGYTF. The DNA for the CDR3 is TGTGCCAGCAGCTTCGGGGACCTCGAGAGGGATGGCTACACCTTC. V and J are TRBV5-6 and TRBJ1-2, with a weak D call TRBD1 (5 bases). Germline V lookup: CDR1 SGHDT, CDR2 YYEEEE. The CDR3 sequence is 15 residues long. The V and J ends lost 2 bases and 6 bases respectively, with 17 bases between them.

The chain combines TRBV19 with TRBJ1-2; D unclear. V was shortened by 7 bases and J by 7 bases, with 16 bases between the two germline ends. Germline loops: CDR1 LNHDA, CDR2 SQIVND (reference sequence). The CDR3 covers 13 residues. CDR3 loop: CASTQRETAGYTF. The CDR3 DNA follows: TGTGCCAGTACTCAACGGGAGACGGCTGGCTACACCTTC. Using reference TRBV19 and TRBJ1-2 for the parts outside the CDR3, the full variable domain is DGGITQSPKYLFRKEGQNVTLSCEQNLNHDAMYWYRQDPGQGLRLIYYSQIVNDFQKGDIAEGYSVSREKKESFPLTVTSAQKNPTAFYLCASTQRETAGYTFGSGTRLTVV.

The V gene is TRBV21-1, the J gene TRBJ2-7; the table's D call of TRBD2 was not tested on the DNA. TRBV21-1 is an annotated pseudogene. CDR3 size: 15 residues. CDR3 protein: CASSPAAGGSYEQYF. DNA for the CDR3: TGTGCCAGCAGTCCCGCGGCGGGGGGCTCCTACGAGCAGTACTTC.

The chain recombines TRBV6-5 with TRBJ1-3, with a tentative D call TRBD1 (6 bases). In germline, CDR1 is MNHEY, CDR2 SVGAGI. Trimming left V 6 bases short and J 8 bases short, with 17 bases between. The CDR3 has 14 amino acids. The chain's CDR3 is CASRSPLQGDTIYF. The DNA of the CDR3 is TGTGCCAGCAGATCACCCCTACAGGGAGACACCATATATTTT.

J is TRBJ1-6 and V is TRBV27, with D tentatively TRBD1 (5 bases). From germline, CDR1 is MNHEY and CDR2 SMNVEV (reference sequence). Between the trimmed V and J ends, which lost 7 bases and 10 bases, there was a span of 14 bases. The CDR3 runs 13 residues. The CDR3 DNA reads TGTGCCAGCAAGAGGGCCGGGGGGTCACCCCTCCACTTT. Encoded protein: CASKRAGGSPLHF.